The clone carrying this TCR beta chain turned up a few times. Its antigen remains unknown. Using its own MiXCR run on the 5' RACE reads, TCRdb lists one record per CDR3 protein. The sample shows a few hundred thousand distinct CDR3 sequences, roughly an eighth of them seen only once. The data are from a study of identical twins. Study-level results: Twin-shared out-of-frame alpha sequences showed excess low generation probability. Models came in too low on out-of-frame TCR alpha sharing in monozygotic twins. Findings depended on cross-sectional statistics rather than tracking the same donors.

The same sample was also used in a study of yellow fever vaccine responses in identical twins.

The origin of this receptor is a woman between 18 and 29 years old in good health. Sequencing input: CD4+ T cells sorted from blood.

This CDR3 reads CASSFGTSGRFFYNEQFF. Written as DNA, the CDR3 is TGTGCCAGCAGCTTCGGGACTAGCGGGAGATTTTTTTACAATGAGCAGTTCTTC. This chain links TRBV6-2 or TRBV6-3 with TRBJ2-1; 14 nucleotides agree with TRBD2. The V gene end was trimmed by 6 bases and the J gene end by 4 bases; junction bases not matched to a gene: 11. Germline V gives CDR1 MNHEY, CDR2 SVGEGT. The CDR3 contains 18 residues.